This T cell receptor (beta chain) derives from a study of cytomegalovirus exposure and HLA in healthy donors. In regard to this clone: Its antigen is unknown.

Primers for the PCR totalled 60 Vbeta and 13 Jbeta. Libraries were prepared by immunoSEQ multiplex PCR; TCRdb keeps only in-frame clonotypes and omits some of them. The sample consists of approximately 190,000 clones, about nine tenths of them appearing once. General study findings and limits: Reported performance of the classifier showed diagnosis of cytomegalovirus status with high specificity and sensitivity. Roughly uniform sequencing depth across donors was assumed, possibly incorrectly. Productive rates of about 90% or about 30% were seen for most TCR beta V segments in an earlier analysis.

CDR3 length equals 18 residues. Trimming left V 1 base short and J 2 bases short, with 17 bases between. Per germline, CDR1 MDHEN and CDR2 SYDVKM. The TCR comes from a boy aged 2-9 years in good health and CMV-seronegative. Sequenced: PBMCs. The chain combines TRBV28 with TRBJ2-2; a possible D gene is TRBD1 (5 bases). CDR3 loop: CASSLSGTGLRNTGELFF. The CDR3 coding sequence is TGTGCCAGCAGTTTATCAGGAACAGGCCTTAGAAACACCGGGGAGCTGTTTTTT.